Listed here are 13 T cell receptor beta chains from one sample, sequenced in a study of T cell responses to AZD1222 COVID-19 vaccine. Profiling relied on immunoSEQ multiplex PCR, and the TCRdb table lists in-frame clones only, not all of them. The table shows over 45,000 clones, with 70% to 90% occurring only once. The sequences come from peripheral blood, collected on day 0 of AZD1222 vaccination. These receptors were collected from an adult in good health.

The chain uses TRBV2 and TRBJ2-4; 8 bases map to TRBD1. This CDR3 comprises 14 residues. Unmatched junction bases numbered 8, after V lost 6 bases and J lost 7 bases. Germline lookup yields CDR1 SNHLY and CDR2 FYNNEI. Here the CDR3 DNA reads TGTGCCAGCAGCGGACCGGACAGGGCTAACATTCAGTACTTC. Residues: CASSGPDRANIQYF.

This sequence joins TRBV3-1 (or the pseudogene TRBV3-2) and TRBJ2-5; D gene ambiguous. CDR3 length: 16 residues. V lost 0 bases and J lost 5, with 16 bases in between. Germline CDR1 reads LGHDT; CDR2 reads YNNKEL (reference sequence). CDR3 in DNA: TGTGCCAGCAGCCAAGATCCCTTCATGGCCCGGGAGACCCAGTACTTC. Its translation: CASSQDPFMARETQYF.

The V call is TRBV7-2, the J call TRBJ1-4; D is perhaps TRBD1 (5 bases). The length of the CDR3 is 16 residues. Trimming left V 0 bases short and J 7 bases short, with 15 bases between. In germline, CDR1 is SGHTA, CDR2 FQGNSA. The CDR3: CASSLAIRVPSEKLFF. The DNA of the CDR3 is TGTGCCAGCAGCTTAGCAATCAGGGTCCCTAGTGAAAAACTGTTTTTT.

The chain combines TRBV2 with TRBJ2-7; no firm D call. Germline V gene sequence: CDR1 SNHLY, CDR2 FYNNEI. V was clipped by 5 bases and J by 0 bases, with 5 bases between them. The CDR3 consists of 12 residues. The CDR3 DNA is TGTGCCAGCAGTAGGTCCTCCTACGAGCAGTACTTC. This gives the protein CASSRSSYEQYF.

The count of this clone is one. The CDR3 DNA follows: TGCGCCAGCAGTTGGGGACAGGGGGCTTTTCACACCGGGGAGCTGTTTTTT. Protein: CASSWGQGAFHTGELFF. The V gene is TRBV5-1, the J gene TRBJ2-2, with 12 positions matching TRBD1. CDR1 is SGHRS, CDR2 YFSETQ, per germline. The CDR3 runs to 17 residues. With 5 bases clipped from V and 3 bases from J, the junction kept 8 bases outside the gene matches.

DNA for the CDR3: TGTGCCAGCAGCGCCACCCTCGGCCATGAGCAGTTCTTC. Amino acid sequence: CASSATLGHEQFF. The chain employs TRBV11-2 and TRBJ2-1; D is uncertain. Trimming took off 5 bases at V and 8 bases at J, with 13 bases between the two ends. The CDR3 is made up of 13 amino acids. Germline V gene lookup returns CDR1 SGHAT and CDR2 FQNNGV.

CDR3 bases: TGTGCCAGCAGCCAAGATCGGGGGGAGACAGAGACCCAGTACTTC. Protein product: CASSQDRGETETQYF. V gene TRBV3-1 (or the pseudogene TRBV3-2) combines with J gene TRBJ2-5, with 7 bases matching TRBD2. The germline CDR1 and CDR2 sequences are LGHDT and YNNKEL (reference sequence). CDR3 size: 15 residues. Germline trimming cut 0 bases from V and 4 bases from J; bases unmatched to any gene: 5.

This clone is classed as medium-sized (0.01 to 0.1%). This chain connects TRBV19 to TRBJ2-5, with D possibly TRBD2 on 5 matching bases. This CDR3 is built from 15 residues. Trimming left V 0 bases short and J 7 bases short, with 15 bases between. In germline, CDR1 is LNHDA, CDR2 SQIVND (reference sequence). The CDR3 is CASSIDRGSSGTQYF. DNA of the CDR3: TGTGCCAGTAGTATAGATCGGGGTAGCTCTGGGACCCAGTACTTC.

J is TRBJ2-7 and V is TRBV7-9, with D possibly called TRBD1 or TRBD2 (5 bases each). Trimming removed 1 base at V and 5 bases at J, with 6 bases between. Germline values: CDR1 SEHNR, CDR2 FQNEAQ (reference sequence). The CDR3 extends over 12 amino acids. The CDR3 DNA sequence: TGTGCCAGCAGCTTAGTGGGGGACGAGCAGTACTTC. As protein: CASSLVGDEQYF.

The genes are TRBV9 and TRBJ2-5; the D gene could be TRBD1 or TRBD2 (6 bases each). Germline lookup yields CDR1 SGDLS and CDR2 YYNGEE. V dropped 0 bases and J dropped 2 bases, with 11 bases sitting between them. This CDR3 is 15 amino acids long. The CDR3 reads CASSVAGGSQETQYF. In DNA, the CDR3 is TGTGCCAGCAGCGTAGCCGGGGGCAGTCAAGAGACCCAGTACTTC.

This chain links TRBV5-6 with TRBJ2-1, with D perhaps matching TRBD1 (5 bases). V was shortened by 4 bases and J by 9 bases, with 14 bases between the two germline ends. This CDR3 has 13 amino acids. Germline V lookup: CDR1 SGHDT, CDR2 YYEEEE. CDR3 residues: CASSAGSSGEQFF. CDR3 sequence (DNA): TGTGCCAGCAGCGCAGGGTCCAGTGGTGAGCAGTTCTTC.

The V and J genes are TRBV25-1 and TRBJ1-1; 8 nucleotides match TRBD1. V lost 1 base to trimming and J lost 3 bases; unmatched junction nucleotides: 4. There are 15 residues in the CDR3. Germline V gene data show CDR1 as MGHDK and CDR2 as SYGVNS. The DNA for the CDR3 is TGTGCCAGCAGTGAATCTAGGACAGGGTACACTGAAGCTTTCTTT. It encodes CASSESRTGYTEAFF.

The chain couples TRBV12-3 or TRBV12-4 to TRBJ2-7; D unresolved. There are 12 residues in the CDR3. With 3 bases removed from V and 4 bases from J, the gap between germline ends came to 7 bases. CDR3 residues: CASSFLGYEQYF. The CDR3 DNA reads TGTGCCAGCAGTTTCCTAGGGTACGAGCAGTACTTC.